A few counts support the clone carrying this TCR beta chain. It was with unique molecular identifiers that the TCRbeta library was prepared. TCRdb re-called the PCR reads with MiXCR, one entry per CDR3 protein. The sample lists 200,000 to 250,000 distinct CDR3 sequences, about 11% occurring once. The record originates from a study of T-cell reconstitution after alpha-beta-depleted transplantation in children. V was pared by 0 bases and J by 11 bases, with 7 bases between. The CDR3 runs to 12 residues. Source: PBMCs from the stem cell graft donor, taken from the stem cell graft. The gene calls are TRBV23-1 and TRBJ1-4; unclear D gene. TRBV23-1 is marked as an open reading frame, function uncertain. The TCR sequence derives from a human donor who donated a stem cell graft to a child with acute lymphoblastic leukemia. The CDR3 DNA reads TGCGCCAGCAGTCAATCGAGGGAGAAACTGTTTTTT. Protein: CASSQSREKLFF.